The 3 T cell receptor beta chains below come from one sample, sequenced in a study of cytomegalovirus exposure and HLA in healthy donors (dated by TCRdb to between 2016 and 2019). Libraries were built with the immunoSEQ multiplex PCR assay. A mixture of 60 forward primers for TCR Vbeta segments and 13 reverse primers for TCR Jbeta segments was used in the multiplex PCR. TCRdb provides this immuneACCESS table in a form limited to in-frame rearrangements. Some clones are lacking; in checked studies, under half of them reflect an unresolved V gene, and why the rest are absent is not known. For this sample the table gives approximately 180,000 clones, of which 65% to 85% were detected only once. The ten most abundant clones make up around 2% of the sample. The sequenced material came from PBMCs. These receptors were collected from a man aged 18 to 35 in good health and CMV-seronegative.

The rearrangement joins TRBV2 to TRBJ1-5; 7 bases agree with TRBD1. Germline lookup yields CDR1 SNHLY and CDR2 FYNNEI. Trimming at V came to 7 bases and at J to 1 base, leaving 1 base not matched to a gene. The CDR3 sequence is 13 residues long. The CDR3 region is CASKGQSNQPQHF. The CDR3 DNA follows: TGTGCCAGCAAGGGACAGAGCAATCAGCCCCAGCATTTT.

The genes are TRBV5-4 and TRBJ1-1; D uncertain. CDR1 and CDR2 from the germline V gene are SGHNT and YYREEE (reference sequence). The CDR3 has 14 residues. Deletions cut 4 bases from V and 4 bases from J, with 14 bases between. The CDR3 DNA is TGTGCCAGCAGCCCAGGCGGGGAGGGCACTGAAGCTTTCTTT. Its translation: CASSPGGEGTEAFF.

The chain is built from TRBV30 and TRBJ1-6, with D unclear. Trimming removed 0 bases at V and 7 bases at J, with 13 bases between. The CDR3 consists of 15 residues. Germline values: CDR1 GTSNPN, CDR2 SVGIG (reference sequence). In DNA form, the CDR3 reads TGTGCCTGGAGTGTACTCGAGTTAAGAAATTCACCCCTCCACTTT. As protein: CAWSVLELRNSPLHF.